This T cell receptor (beta chain) was recovered during a study of shared clonotypes between healthy human individuals. A word on this clone: The antigen is not known.

The J segment lost 0 bases and the V segment lost 5 bases, leaving 7 bases of the junction unmatched. The CDR3 extends over 16 amino acids. CDR1 MNHNY and CDR2 SVGAGI come from the germline V gene (reference sequence). Memory CD4+ cells were the fraction left after CD45RA+ naive selection. It was at deep level that the assay was run. In the original processing: ImmunoSEQ supplied junction-only sequences lacking quality scores, so filtering was different. TCRdb's table, derived via immunoSEQ multiplex PCR, lists solely in-frame clones and lacks some. V, J and clone size are taken as reported in that table, and D and trimming were inferred from the DNA itself. The sample has roughly 1.5 million clones, around 98% seen once. Study observations and caveats: Compared with clonotypes that all four donors shared, non-shared clonotypes had lower generation probabilities.

The clonotype was recovered from a man aged 30 to 39 in good health. The sequenced sample consisted of naive CD4+ T cells sorted from blood. Subset of the sample: CD45RA+ positively selected. The V call is TRBV6-6, the J call TRBJ2-7, with TRBD2 identical over 10 bases. The CDR3 is CASSGRTSGSSYEQYF. CDR3 nucleotides: TGTGCCAGCAGTGGCCGGACTAGCGGCAGCTCCTACGAGCAGTACTTC.